These T cell receptor beta chains were read from a single sample in a study of blood T cell repertoires in COVID-19. Clones were read by immunoSEQ multiplex PCR, and TCRdb kept only the in-frame ones, dropping some. The data hold some 160,000 clones, with around 89% observed a single time. Sequencing was done on a sample of peripheral blood. Receptors were obtained from a man aged 55 to 70 with acute or convalescent COVID-19. The CDR3 runs from the conserved cysteine through the conserved F or W. Fields, in order: V gene, D gene, J gene, CDR3 DNA, CDR3 protein. A D gene is named only where the DNA matches it firmly.

TRBV5-8	NA	TRBJ1-5	TGTGCCAGCAGCCGGGGAGACTATAGCAATCAGCCCCAGCATTTT	CASSRGDYSNQPQHF
TRBV5-4	NA	TRBJ1-4	TGTGCCAGCAGCGGCGGGGTCCATGAAAAACTGTTTTTT	CASSGGVHEKLFF
TRBV19	TRBD2	TRBJ2-3	TGTGCCAGTGGAGGACTAGCGGGGAAAAGCACAGATACGCAGTATTTT	CASGGLAGKSTDTQYF
TRBV6-2/TRBV6-3	NA	TRBJ2-3	TGTGCCAGCAGTTACTCGTCCTGGGACACAACACGGACAGATACGCAGTATTTT	CASSYSSWDTTRTDTQYF
TRBV27	NA	TRBJ2-7	TGTGCCAGCAGTTTCCTTAGCTCCTACGAGCAGTACTTC	CASSFLSSYEQYF
TRBV3-1/TRBV3-2	TRBD1	TRBJ1-5	TGTGCCAGCAGCCAAAAGGGACAGGGGAGTCAGCCCCAGCATTTT	CASSQKGQGSQPQHF
TRBV2	NA	TRBJ1-2	TGTGCCAGCAGACCGGACAGTAACTATGGCTACACCTTC	CASRPDSNYGYTF
TRBV30	NA	TRBJ1-4	TGTGCCTGGACCGGGGATAATGAAAAACTGTTTTTT	CAWTGDNEKLFF
TRBV5-4	NA	TRBJ2-7	TGTGCCAGCAGCTTTGGGCTAACGAATTACGAGCAGTACTTC	CASSFGLTNYEQYF
TRBV27	TRBD1	TRBJ2-5	TGTGCCAGCAGGAAGAGGCAGGGGGACCAAGAGACCCAGTACTTC	CASRKRQGDQETQYF
TRBV25-1	NA	TRBJ2-7	TGTGCCAGCAGTGAGTGGAGGGAAGGGTCCTACGAGCAGTACTTC	CASSEWREGSYEQYF
TRBV9	NA	TRBJ1-3	TGTGCCAGCAGCGTAGGGCCCCTCAGTGGAAACACCATATATTTT	CASSVGPLSGNTIYF
TRBV9	TRBD1	TRBJ1-2	TGTGCCAGCAGCGCGGACAGGACTAACTATGGCTACACCTTC	CASSADRTNYGYTF
TRBV25-1	NA	TRBJ2-1	TGTGCCAGCAGTGAATTAGCCGGGGAGCAGTTCTTC	CASSELAGEQFF